This T cell receptor beta chain was sequenced during a study of technical replicates of blood from a handful of donors. Sequencing was performed with immunoSEQ multiplex PCR; in TCRdb, only in-frame clones are kept and a portion is missing. The sample includes around 69,000 clones, approximately 96% of them seen just once. Looked up from germline, CDR1 is SEHNR and CDR2 is FQNEAQ (reference sequence). V was clipped by 5 bases and J by 0 bases; unmatched bases: 5. This CDR3 has 15 residues. This chain links TRBV7-9 with TRBJ1-2; 8 bases map to TRBD1. This clonotype originated in a human donor in good health. The specimen sequenced was T cells isolated from PBMCs. CDR3 in amino acids: CASSRGTGSNYGYTF. DNA of the CDR3: TGTGCCAGCAGCCGAGGGACAGGATCTAACTATGGCTACACCTTC.